The 13 T cell receptor beta chains given below trace back to one sample, sequenced in a study of T cell repertoires in aging, cancer and after chemotherapy. Amplification of TCR beta used genomic DNA extracted from peripheral blood. A mixed TRB-A/B primer pool amplified rearranged TRB by multiplex touch-down PCR. MiXCR, run by TCRdb on the multiplex PCR reads, gives a single entry per CDR3 protein. Of over 8,000 distinct CDR3 sequences in the sample, around a third were seen once. The sequenced material came from blood. The source is a human donor in good health.

This clonotype turned up a few times. This chain uses TRBV5-4 with TRBJ1-1; D call uncertain. Looked up from germline, CDR1 is SGHNT and CDR2 is YYREEE (reference sequence). The CDR3 covers 15 residues. The V end was cut by 4 bases, the J end by 1 base, with 14 bases between. Here the CDR3 DNA reads TGTGCCAGCAGCGACGTCCGGGCCGGGAACACTGAAGCTTTCTTT. This sequence encodes CASSDVRAGNTEAFF. The whole variable domain, filled in from reference TRBV5-4 and TRBJ1-1, reads ETGVTQSPTHLIKTRGQQVTLRCSSQSGHNTVSWYQQALGQGPQFIFQYYREEENGRGNFPPRFSGLQFPNYSSELNVNALELDDSALYLCASSDVRAGNTEAFFGQGTRLTVV.

The gene calls are TRBV20-1 and TRBJ1-1, with unresolved D. CDR1 and CDR2 (germline): DFQATT, SNEGSKA (reference sequence). Trimming removed 4 bases at V and 1 base at J, with 13 bases between. There are 14 residues in the CDR3. CDR3 sequence: CSAKREWGNTEAFF. In nucleotides, the CDR3 is TGCAGTGCTAAGAGGGAATGGGGGAACACTGAAGCTTTCTTT.

This chain uses TRBV7-2 with TRBJ1-1; TRBD1 agrees at 8 bases. Germline assignment: CDR1 SGHTA and CDR2 FQGNSA. CDR3 size: 15 residues. V gave up 5 bases and J gave up 6 bases; unmatched junction bases: 11. CDR3 protein: CASSPWTGTGAEAFF. The CDR3 bases are TGTGCCAGCAGCCCTTGGACAGGGACGGGCGCTGAAGCTTTCTTT.

The rearrangement links TRBV24-1 to TRBJ1-1; possibly TRBD1 for D (5 bases). Trimming stripped 7 bases from V and 4 bases from J, with 12 bases between. The CDR3 totals 13 residues. CDR1 KGHDR and CDR2 SFDVKD come from the germline V gene. The DNA of the CDR3 is TGTGCCACCAGATGGGGACCTACCACTGAAGCTTTCTTT. Protein product: CATRWGPTTEAFF.

V usage is TRBV20-1 and J usage is TRBJ1-2; no firm D call. Trimming left V 5 bases short and J 8 bases short, with 6 bases between. The CDR3 loop spans 9 amino acids. Per the germline V gene, CDR1 is DFQATT and CDR2 is SNEGSKA (reference sequence). The CDR3 loop is CSAGIGYTF. DNA of the CDR3: TGCAGTGCTGGGATAGGCTACACCTTC.

The chain is built from TRBV7-3 and TRBJ2-3; tentatively, D is TRBD1 (7 bases). V lost 5 bases and J lost 1, with 13 bases in between. The CDR3 totals 15 residues. Germline V CDR1 and CDR2: SGHTA, FQGTGA. The CDR3 loop is CASSPGDRGTDTQYF. DNA of the CDR3: TGTGCCAGCAGCCCGGGGGACAGAGGCACAGATACGCAGTATTTT. The whole variable domain, remainder taken from reference TRBV7-3 and TRBJ2-3, is GAGVSQTPSNKVTEKGKYVELRCDPISGHTALYWYRQSLGQGPEFLIYFQGTGAADDSGLPNDRFFAVRPEGSVSTLKIQRTERGDSAVYLCASSPGDRGTDTQYFGPGTRLTVL.

The CDR3 bases are TGTGCCAGCAGCCCCTGGGAGGTTGGCGGTACCACTGAAGCTTTCTTT. Translating gives CASSPWEVGGTTEAFF. The chain joins TRBV4-2 to TRBJ1-1; D ambiguous. CDR3 length: 16 amino acids. Germline V gene lookup returns CDR1 LGHNA and CDR2 YNFKEQ. The V gene lost 4 bases and the J gene lost 4 bases, with 19 bases spanning the gap.

The rearrangement links TRBV5-6 to TRBJ1-3; D call uncertain. Germline V lookup: CDR1 SGHDT, CDR2 YYEEEE. The CDR3 length is 17 residues. The V gene lost 2 bases and the J gene lost 6 bases, with 21 bases spanning the gap. The DNA for the CDR3 is TGTGCCAGCAGCTTTGTCGGAGCGGTTGGGATAGAAAACACCATATATTTT. Protein sequence: CASSFVGAVGIENTIYF.

This clonotype was found a few times. This rearrangement joins TRBV6-6 to TRBJ1-2; 7 bases line up with TRBD1. CDR1 MNHNY and CDR2 SVGAGI come from the germline V gene (reference sequence). J was trimmed by 3 bases and V by 5 bases; bases with no gene match: 6. The CDR3 is made up of 14 amino acids. Written as DNA, the CDR3 is TGTGCCAGCAGTCGACAGGGTTCGGACTATGGCTACACCTTC. Translated, it gives CASSRQGSDYGYTF.

The chain employs TRBV20-1 and TRBJ2-3; 15 positions agree with TRBD2. Germline V gene data show CDR1 as DFQATT and CDR2 as SNEGSKA (reference sequence). The V segment lost 1 base and the J segment 1 base; nucleotides outside the gene matches: 3. The CDR3 runs 17 residues. The CDR3 is CSARAGLAGGRTDTQYF. The CDR3 nucleotides are TGCAGTGCTAGAGCGGGACTAGCGGGGGGCCGCACAGATACGCAGTATTTT.

About this clonotype: One junction end disagrees with the germline gene, perhaps due to a read error. This rearrangement joins TRBV4-1 to TRBJ1-2; possibly TRBD1 for D (6 bases). Looked up from germline, CDR1 is MGHRA and CDR2 is YSYEKL. The CDR3 totals 15 residues. The CDR3: CASSQAKGFQGRRAF. CDR3 in DNA: TGCGCCAGCAGCCAAGCAAAGGGTTTTCAGGGGAGGAGGGCCTTC.

J is TRBJ2-3 and V is TRBV6-5; weak D call: TRBD2 (6 bases). The CDR3 contains 17 residues. V shed 0 bases and J shed 6 bases, with 19 bases lying between them. Germline V lookup: CDR1 MNHEY, CDR2 SVGAGI. The CDR3 here is CASSYSYEGRGGDTQYF. CDR3 nucleotides: TGTGCCAGCAGTTACTCTTATGAGGGGCGGGGTGGTGATACGCAGTATTTT.

This clonotype was observed a few times. The chain links TRBV19 to TRBJ2-7, with 9 bases identical to TRBD1. Per the germline V gene, CDR1 is LNHDA and CDR2 is SQIVND (reference sequence). CDR3 length: 15 residues. Trimming cost V 6 bases and J 2 bases; bases outside gene matches: 8. This chain's CDR3 is CASSDRDRVTYEQYF. CDR3 coding DNA: TGTGCCAGTAGCGACCGGGACAGGGTAACCTACGAGCAGTACTTC. Together with reference TRBV19 and TRBJ2-7, the CDR3 gives the full variable domain: DGGITQSPKYLFRKEGQNVTLSCEQNLNHDAMYWYRQDPGQGLRLIYYSQIVNDFQKGDIAEGYSVSREKKESFPLTVTSAQKNPTAFYLCASSDRDRVTYEQYFGPGTRLTVT.